This passage covers 18 T cell receptor beta chains from one sample sequenced in a study of response to subunit inactivated influenza vaccine. TCRdb redid the calling of the RT-PCR reads with MiXCR, one entry per CDR3 protein. The sample lists roughly 570,000 distinct CDR3 sequences; 14% were seen once. Sequenced material: PBMCs from blood, taken 11 to 12 days after vaccination. These receptors originate from a man in his fifties who received an inactivated influenza vaccine.

The chain uses TRBV12-3 or TRBV12-4 and TRBJ2-7; perhaps TRBD2 as D (6 bases). The length of the CDR3 is 13 residues. V was trimmed by 6 bases and J by 10 bases, leaving 19 bases between them. The CDR3, as DNA: TGTGCCAGCAGCACCTCCGGGCGGGGACCTCAGTACTTC. Translating gives CASSTSGRGPQYF.

The gene calls are TRBV30 and TRBJ2-3; 12 positions match TRBD2. The trim removed 0 bases at V and 6 bases at J, leaving 7 bases unmatched. Germline V gene data show CDR1 as GTSNPN and CDR2 as SVGIG (reference sequence). This CDR3 comprises 16 residues. The DNA for the CDR3 is TGTGCCTGGAGTGTAGGACTAGCGGGACCAACGGATACGCAGTATTTT. It yields the protein CAWSVGLAGPTDTQYF.

The V and J genes are TRBV10-3 and TRBJ2-7; 11 bases are shared with TRBD1. This CDR3 contains 14 residues. With 2 bases clipped from V and 6 bases from J, the junction kept 3 bases outside the gene matches. Germline CDR1 reads ENHRY; CDR2 reads SYGVKD. The CDR3 protein is CAISEAGTGGEQYF. The CDR3 region has the DNA TGTGCCATCAGTGAGGCCGGGACAGGGGGCGAGCAGTACTTC.

This clonotype was found a few times. The chain is built from TRBV12-3 or TRBV12-4 and TRBJ2-5; TRBD2 aligns across 9 bases. The CDR3 length is 14 residues. The J segment lost 3 bases and the V segment lost 6 bases, leaving 5 bases of the junction unmatched. The chain's CDR3 is CASRFSGGEETQYF. The CDR3 DNA sequence: TGTGCCAGCAGATTTAGCGGGGGTGAAGAGACCCAGTACTTC.

This clonotype was found a few times. The V and J genes are TRBV7-6 and TRBJ2-5; possible D gene TRBD2, 6 bases. V lost 5 bases to trimming and J lost 4 bases, with 23 bases between them. The CDR3 runs 17 residues. Germline-derived CDR1 and CDR2 are SGHVS and FNYEAQ. As DNA, the CDR3 is TGTGCCAGCAGCGGATATCCCCCCGGAGGTAGCGGAGAGACCCAGTACTTC. Protein sequence: CASSGYPPGGSGETQYF.

The sample holds a few counts of this clonotype. The V call is TRBV5-1, the J call TRBJ2-3; D remains ambiguous. The CDR3 is made up of 16 amino acids. V was cut by 6 bases and J by 2 bases, with 19 bases left in between. Germline V gives CDR1 SGHRS, CDR2 YFSETQ. The CDR3 region is CASMRARGTFTDTQYF. For the CDR3, the DNA is TGCGCCAGCATGCGCGCAAGAGGAACTTTCACAGATACGCAGTATTTT.

The chain joins TRBV28 to TRBJ2-3; TRBD2 is a possible D gene (6 bases). V shed 3 bases and J shed 4 bases, with 8 bases lying between them. In germline, CDR1 is MDHEN, CDR2 SYDVKM. The CDR3 consists of 13 residues. The chain's CDR3 is CASSFRLADTQYF. The CDR3 DNA reads as TGTGCCAGCAGTTTCCGACTAGCAGATACGCAGTATTTT.

V is TRBV12-3 or TRBV12-4 and J is TRBJ2-1; TRBD2 matches 7 bases. J gave up 10 bases and V 3 bases, and 9 bases lay outside the gene matches. This CDR3 is 14 amino acids long. CDR3 sequence: CASSFGLVRGEQFF. The DNA of the CDR3 is TGTGCCAGCAGTTTTGGACTAGTCCGAGGGGAGCAGTTCTTC.

This clonotype was seen a few times. The rearrangement links TRBV4-2 to TRBJ1-5; D might be TRBD1 (6 bases). Trimming pared 0 bases from V and 9 bases from J, leaving 12 bases between. Germline loops: CDR1 LGHNA, CDR2 YNFKEQ. CDR3 length: 14 residues. The CDR3: CASSQEGHSWPQHF. The CDR3 DNA follows: TGTGCCAGCAGCCAAGAGGGACACTCCTGGCCCCAGCATTTT.

With regard to this clonotype: This could be a read error, since a much larger clone is one nucleotide away. The chain employs TRBV12-3 or TRBV12-4 and TRBJ2-7; D ambiguous. The CDR3 sequence is 12 residues long. Deletions cut 2 bases from V and 2 bases from J, with 4 bases between. In DNA, the CDR3 is TGTGCCAGCAGTTTATCAGCCTACGAGCAGTACTTC. This sequence encodes CASSLSAYEQYF.

A few counts support this clonotype. J is TRBJ1-1 and V is TRBV6-1, with 7 nucleotides matching TRBD1. CDR1 and CDR2 from the germline V gene are MNHNS and SASEGT. The CDR3 is 14 residues long. V trimming: 5 bases; J trimming: 1 base; junction bases outside the gene matches: 4. CDR3 protein: CASSTGAGNTEAFF. In DNA form, the CDR3 reads TGTGCCAGCAGTACAGGGGCGGGGAACACTGAAGCTTTCTTT.

In this sample, this clonotype turned up a few times. V usage is TRBV4-1 and J usage is TRBJ2-2; 7 positions agree with TRBD2. Germline CDR1 is MGHRA and CDR2 is YSYEKL. There are 16 residues in the CDR3. V lost 2 bases to trimming and J lost 8 bases; unmatched junction nucleotides: 11. CDR3 sequence (DNA): TGCGCCAGCAGCCAAAGACTAGCCAGAGGGGCAGGGGAGCTGTTTTTT. Translating gives CASSQRLARGAGELFF.

CDR3 in amino acids: CSAGVRDTQYF. The CDR3 region has the DNA TGCAGCGCAGGGGTTAGAGATACGCAGTATTTT. This chain links TRBV29-1 with TRBJ2-3, with D tentatively TRBD1 (6 bases). CDR3 length equals 11 residues. CDR1 and CDR2 from the germline V gene are SQVTM and ANQGSEA. Trimming took off 7 bases at V and 5 bases at J, with 10 bases between the two ends.

This clonotype was detected only a few times. This sequence joins TRBV18 and TRBJ2-1; 8 bases line up with TRBD2. The CDR3 spans 17 residues. Germline V lookup: CDR1 KGHSH, CDR2 LQKENI. After removal of 3 bases from V and 0 bases from J, the junction contained 7 bases not matched to a gene. CDR3 sequence (DNA): TGTGCCAGCTCACCCCGGACTAGCTCCGTCTCCTACAATGAGCAGTTCTTC. It yields the protein CASSPRTSSVSYNEQFF.

The chain is built from TRBV30 and TRBJ2-1; TRBD2 matches at 13 bases. CDR1 and CDR2 (germline): GTSNPN, SVGIG (reference sequence). Germline trimming cut 5 bases from V and 6 bases from J; bases unmatched to any gene: 10. This CDR3 is 16 amino acids long. The CDR3, as DNA: TGTGCCTGGGGACGAGGTGGGACTAGCGGGGTCAATGAGCAGTTCTTC. Protein: CAWGRGGTSGVNEQFF.

This clonotype was seen a handful of times. The chain has TRBV12-3 or TRBV12-4 and TRBJ1-2; D gene uncertain. Trimming left V 6 bases short and J 8 bases short, with 16 bases between. This CDR3 region has 13 residues. The CDR3 loop is CASSPIGRSGYTF. The CDR3 nucleotides read TGTGCCAGCAGCCCCATTGGGCGATCCGGCTACACCTTC.

This clonotype is a singleton in its sample. J is TRBJ2-5 and V is TRBV4-3; D is possibly TRBD1 (5 bases). The germline V and J ends were trimmed by 4 bases and 2 bases, with 14 bases remaining between them. Germline V gene lookup returns CDR1 LGHNA and CDR2 YSLEER. There are 15 residues in the CDR3. The CDR3 reads CASSPKIRVQETQYF. The CDR3 region has the DNA TGCGCCAGCAGCCCAAAGATCAGGGTTCAAGAGACCCAGTACTTC.

This chain uses TRBV7-8 with TRBJ2-1; maybe TRBD1 (6 bases). This CDR3 has 14 residues. The germline V gene has CDR1 SGHVS and CDR2 FQNEAQ. Trimming took 3 bases from V and 7 from J, leaving 13 bases between them. In DNA form, the CDR3 reads TGTGCCAGCAGCTTCTATCAAACAGGGAATGAGCAGTTCTTC. Protein product: CASSFYQTGNEQFF.